This paragraph reports one T cell receptor beta chain. No cognate antigen has been identified for it. Base qualities were left out, and no much larger clone turns up one base away. This entry belongs to a study of T-cell memory formation after mild COVID-19 (dated by TCRdb to 2020 to 2022). Study-level background: TCR sequence clusters from the two donors were largely donor specific. T-cell clones expanding and contracting after mild COVID-19 in a couple of donors were tracked by longitudinal TCRalpha and TCRbeta repertoire sequencing. Two young, previously healthy adult volunteers, one female and one male, were included in the cohort.

Sequencer: Illumina NovaSeq 6000. Using 5'RACE with constant-segment primers, TCRalpha and TCRbeta cDNA libraries were constructed, with sample barcodes and unique molecular identifiers added in the process. RNA was extracted from every sample with Trizol reagent. Libraries were amplified in two PCR steps, with a second sample barcode and Illumina TruSeq adapters added in the second step. Sequencing of libraries was performed on an Illumina NovaSeq with 2 x 150 bp paired-end reads. On the study's bioinformatics: Reads were demultiplexed and collapsed into UMI-guided consensus sequences with migec v1.2.7. With mixcr v2.1.11, UMI consensuses were aligned to TRA and TRB V and J templates and assembled into clonotypes. Expanded or contracted clonotypes were those called significant by both edgeR and NoisET, with noise models trained on biological replicates. For edgeR calls, the thresholds were a false discovery rate-adjusted p below 0.01 and a log2 fold-change of 1. As an exploratory analysis of dynamics, PCA with hierarchical clustering was applied to max-normalized trajectories of the 1000 most abundant clonotypes. Each responding clone was given a CD4 or CD8 phenotype based on the CD4+ and CD8+ repertoires, which had been sequenced separately. The public reads were reprocessed in TCRdb via fastp at Q25 and MiXCR, keeping in-frame beta chains. Rows with a matching CDR3 protein are joined into one entry that keeps the most common DNA and genes. The V and J calls here are based on TCRdb, not the publication. This sample gives fewer than 350,000 distinct CDR3 sequences in total; approximately 18% of them show up just once. Of the sample, 23% falls within the top ten clones.

Ficoll-Paque density gradient centrifugation was the method used to isolate PBMCs. What the research found in general, with its limitations: Only two mild cases were covered by the study, and larger cohorts that include severe cases with pre-infection samples were considered necessary. Clones that contracted from day 15 to 85 showed balanced CD4/CD8 phenotypes, whereas a second wave of clones that expanded from day 15 to 37 leaned towards CD4+. Contracting CD4+ clones turned up mainly in the CM and EM memory subsets, whereas EMRA was where CD8+ clones were enriched. SARS-CoV-2 specificity of the second-wave clones peaking on day 37 was not confirmed. Some responding clones were detected in pre-infection memory, suggesting pre-existing cross-reactive memory T cells joined the SARS-CoV-2 response.

The junction carries 7 bases between V and J, which are trimmed by 1 base and 0 bases respectively. Sequences DFQATT (CDR1) and SNEGSKA (CDR2) are obtained from the germline V gene (reference sequence). Including the terminal cysteine and phenylalanine, the CDR3 comprises 14 residues. Of the read, only the CDR3 DNA is kept; its 42 bases are in frame from base 1. This clonotype was obtained from a young man who had mild COVID-19 (a few samples of this study predate the infection). The sample titles of this study are shuffled in the database, so cell type and time point are left out; the donor was told from shared clones. The sequencing input was PBMCs or a T cell subset sorted from them (not recorded which). Recombination joined TRBV20-1 with TRBJ2-1; the D gene could be TRBD1 or TRBD2, each one agreeing over 5 bases. The bases read TGCAGTGCTAGAGGGGACGTCTCCTACAATGAGCAGTTCTTC. It codes for CSARGDVSYNEQFF.